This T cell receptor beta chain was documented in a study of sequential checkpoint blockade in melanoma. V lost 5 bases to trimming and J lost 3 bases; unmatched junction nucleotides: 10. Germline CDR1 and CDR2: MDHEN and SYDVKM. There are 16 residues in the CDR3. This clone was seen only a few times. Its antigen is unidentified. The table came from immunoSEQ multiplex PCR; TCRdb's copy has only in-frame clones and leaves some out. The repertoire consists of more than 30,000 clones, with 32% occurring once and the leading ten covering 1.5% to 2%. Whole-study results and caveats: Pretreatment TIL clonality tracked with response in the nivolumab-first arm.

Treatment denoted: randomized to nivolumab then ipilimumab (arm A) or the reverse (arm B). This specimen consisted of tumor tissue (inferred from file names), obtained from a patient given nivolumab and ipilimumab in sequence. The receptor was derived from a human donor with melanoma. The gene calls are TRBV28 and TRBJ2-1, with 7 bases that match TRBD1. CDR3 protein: CASSLLSYRGYNEQFF. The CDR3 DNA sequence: TGTGCCAGCAGTCTCCTTAGTTACAGGGGCTACAATGAGCAGTTCTTC.